A selection of T cell receptor beta chains follows, all from one sample in a study of CD8+ T cells in alopecia areata. TCRdb keeps only in-frame clones here, not all; method: immunoSEQ multiplex PCR. In the table there are 200,000 to 250,000 clones, 57% of which are singletons. The sample was CD4+ T cells sorted from blood, taken at week 0. The receptors were sampled from a human donor with alopecia areata. The CDR3 runs from the conserved cysteine through the conserved F or W. Fields, in order: CDR3 DNA, CDR3 protein, clone size, D gene, V gene, J gene. The D gene is left open where the match is weak. Some rows have no size entry. The others give once, few or many, or a class for an expanded clone.

CDR3nt: TGTGCCAGCAGTGAGGACCCGACTAGCGCCGGGGACTTC
CDR3aa: CASSEDPTSAGDF
abundance: NA
d_gene: TRBD2
v_gene: TRBV2
j_gene: TRBJ2-7

CDR3nt: TGTGCCAGCAGCTCAATAGGGAGCTCCTATAATTCACCCCTCCACTTT
CDR3aa: CASSSIGSSYNSPLHF
abundance: NA
d_gene: NA
v_gene: TRBV5-6
j_gene: TRBJ1-6

CDR3nt: TGTGCCAGCAGCTTGGTATCGAGCGGGGACTTCACAGATACGCAGTATTTT
CDR3aa: CASSLVSSGDFTDTQYF
abundance: many
d_gene: TRBD2
v_gene: TRBV5-6
j_gene: TRBJ2-3

CDR3nt: TGTGCCAGCAGCGGACAGGGGTACAATGAGCAGTTCTTC
CDR3aa: CASSGQGYNEQFF
abundance: NA
d_gene: TRBD1
v_gene: TRBV14
j_gene: TRBJ2-1

CDR3nt: TGTGCCAGCTCACCGGGACAGGGGATCTACGAGCAGTACTTC
CDR3aa: CASSPGQGIYEQYF
abundance: few
d_gene: TRBD1
v_gene: TRBV18
j_gene: TRBJ2-7

CDR3nt: TGTGCCAGCAGTTTTGCCTCCCTGGGTGGAGATACGCAGTATTTT
CDR3aa: CASSFASLGGDTQYF
abundance: few
d_gene: NA
v_gene: TRBV27
j_gene: TRBJ2-3

CDR3nt: TGCAGTGCTAGCCTCACAGATACGCAGTATTTT
CDR3aa: CSASLTDTQYF
abundance: NA
d_gene: NA
v_gene: TRBV20-1
j_gene: TRBJ2-3

CDR3nt: TGTGCCAGCAGCTCAACCGGGACAGCGAACTCTGGGGCCAACGTCCTGACTTTC
CDR3aa: CASSSTGTANSGANVLTF
abundance: NA
d_gene: TRBD1
v_gene: TRBV7-2
j_gene: TRBJ2-6

CDR3nt: TGTGCCTGGGCTCCGGGACTTCACAACACCGGGGAGCTGTTTTTT
CDR3aa: CAWAPGLHNTGELFF
abundance: NA
d_gene: NA
v_gene: TRBV30
j_gene: TRBJ2-2

CDR3nt: TGTGCCAGCAGCCCAGCGGGATCGGGGACCCAGTACTTC
CDR3aa: CASSPAGSGTQYF
abundance: NA
d_gene: TRBD2
v_gene: TRBV7-8
j_gene: TRBJ2-5

CDR3nt: TGCAGCGTTGAATGGCAGGGCCGCTACGAGCAGTACTTC
CDR3aa: CSVEWQGRYEQYF
abundance: few
d_gene: NA
v_gene: TRBV29-1
j_gene: TRBJ2-7

CDR3nt: TGCGCCAGCAGCTCCGGGGCGAGCGGGAGATCAGATACGCAGTATTTT
CDR3aa: CASSSGASGRSDTQYF
abundance: few
d_gene: TRBD2
v_gene: TRBV5-1
j_gene: TRBJ2-3

CDR3nt: TGCAGCGTTCACCCCCCCGGGCAGGGGCCCTTCTCCTACGAGCAGTACTTC
CDR3aa: CSVHPPGQGPFSYEQYF
abundance: few
d_gene: NA
v_gene: TRBV29-1
j_gene: TRBJ2-7

CDR3nt: TGTGCCAGCAGTGAAAAGGGGCGGCATACATACAATGAGCAGTTCTTC
CDR3aa: CASSEKGRHTYNEQFF
abundance: NA
d_gene: NA
v_gene: TRBV2
j_gene: TRBJ2-1

CDR3nt: TGTGCCAGCAGCTCCCCGGGGTGGCAGTATTTT
CDR3aa: CASSSPGWQYF
abundance: NA
d_gene: NA
v_gene: TRBV5-6
j_gene: TRBJ2-3

CDR3nt: TGCAGCGTTGAGAGGACCAACAACTATGGCTACACCTTC
CDR3aa: CSVERTNNYGYTF
abundance: NA
d_gene: NA
v_gene: TRBV29-1
j_gene: TRBJ1-2

CDR3nt: TGTGCCAGCAGCTTAACCGGGACTTGGACTTCTGGGGCCAACGTCCTGACTTTC
CDR3aa: CASSLTGTWTSGANVLTF
abundance: NA
d_gene: NA
v_gene: TRBV28
j_gene: TRBJ2-6

CDR3nt: TGTGCCTGCCACGCCCCGGGCGGGATCAACACTGAAGCTTTCTTT
CDR3aa: CACHAPGGINTEAFF
abundance: NA
d_gene: NA
v_gene: TRBV30
j_gene: TRBJ1-1

CDR3nt: TGCAGCGCAGTGGACAGGGCGGGAGCCGGGGAGCTGTTTTTT
CDR3aa: CSAVDRAGAGELFF
abundance: few
d_gene: NA
v_gene: TRBV29-1
j_gene: TRBJ2-2

CDR3nt: TGCAGCGCCGGGGGCGGGCCCACCGGACTATTCTTC
CDR3aa: CSAGGGPTGLFF
abundance: NA
d_gene: NA
v_gene: TRBV29-1
j_gene: TRBJ2-7

CDR3nt: TGTGCCTCATCCAGGGACAACAATGAGCAGTTCTTC
CDR3aa: CASSRDNNEQFF
abundance: once
d_gene: NA
v_gene: TRBV9
j_gene: TRBJ2-1

CDR3nt: TGTGCCAGCAGCCAGCCGCGGCTGAACACTGAAGCTTTCTTT
CDR3aa: CASSQPRLNTEAFF
abundance: NA
d_gene: NA
v_gene: TRBV14
j_gene: TRBJ1-1

CDR3nt: TGTGCCAGCAGCGTGGACGGACAGCCGAACTATGGCTACACCTTC
CDR3aa: CASSVDGQPNYGYTF
abundance: few
d_gene: NA
v_gene: TRBV9
j_gene: TRBJ1-2

CDR3nt: TGTGCCAGTAGTAAAGGGACAGGATACGAGCAGTACTTC
CDR3aa: CASSKGTGYEQYF
abundance: NA
d_gene: TRBD1
v_gene: TRBV19
j_gene: TRBJ2-7

CDR3nt: TGTGCCAGCAGCGTTGGCTTCACCGGGGAGCTGTTTTTT
CDR3aa: CASSVGFTGELFF
abundance: NA
d_gene: NA
v_gene: TRBV9
j_gene: TRBJ2-2

CDR3nt: TGCGCCAGCAGTCAAGTCTGTGACAGGGGCATTCAGTACTTC
CDR3aa: CASSQVCDRGIQYF
abundance: NA
d_gene: TRBD1
v_gene: TRBV23-1
j_gene: TRBJ2-4

CDR3nt: TGTGCCAGCTCATTCGCACCGGGAGGTAACACTGAAGCTTTCTTT
CDR3aa: CASSFAPGGNTEAFF
abundance: NA
d_gene: NA
v_gene: TRBV18
j_gene: TRBJ1-1

CDR3nt: TGCAGCGTGGCAACTAATGAAAAACTGTTTTTT
CDR3aa: CSVATNEKLFF
abundance: few
d_gene: NA
v_gene: TRBV29-1
j_gene: TRBJ1-4

CDR3nt: TGTGCCAGCAGGCAATCCTACGAGCAGTACTTC
CDR3aa: CASRQSYEQYF
abundance: once
d_gene: NA
v_gene: TRBV6-6
j_gene: TRBJ2-7

CDR3nt: TGTGCCAGCAAAGCGGGAGTTGGCACAGATACGCAGTATTTT
CDR3aa: CASKAGVGTDTQYF
abundance: few
d_gene: TRBD2
v_gene: TRBV28
j_gene: TRBJ2-3

CDR3nt: TGCGCCAGCAGCTTGGTTGCAGCGGGAGGCCTCACAGATACGCAGTATTTT
CDR3aa: CASSLVAAGGLTDTQYF
abundance: NA
d_gene: TRBD2
v_gene: TRBV5-1
j_gene: TRBJ2-3

CDR3nt: TGTGCCAGCTCACCACTACAGGGGGCTACCACCTACGAGCAGTACTTC
CDR3aa: CASSPLQGATTYEQYF
abundance: NA
d_gene: TRBD1
v_gene: TRBV18
j_gene: TRBJ2-7

CDR3nt: TGTGCCAGCAGCCTCAGGGATCAGCCCCAGCATTTT
CDR3aa: CASSLRDQPQHF
abundance: once
d_gene: NA
v_gene: TRBV11-2
j_gene: TRBJ1-5

CDR3nt: TGCAGCGTCCGAGTGCCCGCAACTAATGAAAAACTGTTTTTT
CDR3aa: CSVRVPATNEKLFF
abundance: NA
d_gene: NA
v_gene: TRBV29-1
j_gene: TRBJ1-4

CDR3nt: TGTGCCAGCAGGCGCAGTTTATACGAGCAGTACTTC
CDR3aa: CASRRSLYEQYF
abundance: NA
d_gene: NA
v_gene: TRBV2
j_gene: TRBJ2-7

CDR3nt: TGTGCCAGCAGCTGGGTGAGAGAGACCCAGTACTTC
CDR3aa: CASSWVRETQYF
abundance: many
d_gene: NA
v_gene: TRBV11-2
j_gene: TRBJ2-5

CDR3nt: TGTGCCAGCAGCACGCGGACTAGCGGGAGATACGAGCAGTACTTC
CDR3aa: CASSTRTSGRYEQYF
abundance: NA
d_gene: TRBD2
v_gene: TRBV11-2
j_gene: TRBJ2-7

CDR3nt: TGCGCCAGCAGCCAAGATCTGGCAGGAGAGACCCAGTACTTC
CDR3aa: CASSQDLAGETQYF
abundance: NA
d_gene: NA
v_gene: TRBV4-1
j_gene: TRBJ2-5

CDR3nt: TGCGCCAGCAGCCTCTGGACCGGACAGGGTGGCAACGAGCAGTACTTC
CDR3aa: CASSLWTGQGGNEQYF
abundance: NA
d_gene: TRBD1
v_gene: TRBV4-1
j_gene: TRBJ2-7

CDR3nt: TGCAGCGTTGGAGGACAGGGTGGGACTGAAGCTTTCTTT
CDR3aa: CSVGGQGGTEAFF
abundance: NA
d_gene: TRBD1
v_gene: TRBV29-1
j_gene: TRBJ1-1

CDR3nt: TGCAGCGCCGACAGGGGGACTGAAGCTTTCTTT
CDR3aa: CSADRGTEAFF
abundance: few
d_gene: TRBD1
v_gene: TRBV20-1
j_gene: TRBJ1-1

CDR3nt: TGTGCCAGCAGTCAGGGACAGCCGCCCTCCCAGCATTTT
CDR3aa: CASSQGQPPSQHF
abundance: NA
d_gene: TRBD1
v_gene: TRBV2
j_gene: TRBJ1-5

CDR3nt: TGTGCCAGCAGTGCCTCGGACAGGAGCAACATCGCGAACACCGGGGAGCTGTTTTTT
CDR3aa: CASSASDRSNIANTGELFF
abundance: once
d_gene: TRBD1
v_gene: TRBV6-1
j_gene: TRBJ2-2